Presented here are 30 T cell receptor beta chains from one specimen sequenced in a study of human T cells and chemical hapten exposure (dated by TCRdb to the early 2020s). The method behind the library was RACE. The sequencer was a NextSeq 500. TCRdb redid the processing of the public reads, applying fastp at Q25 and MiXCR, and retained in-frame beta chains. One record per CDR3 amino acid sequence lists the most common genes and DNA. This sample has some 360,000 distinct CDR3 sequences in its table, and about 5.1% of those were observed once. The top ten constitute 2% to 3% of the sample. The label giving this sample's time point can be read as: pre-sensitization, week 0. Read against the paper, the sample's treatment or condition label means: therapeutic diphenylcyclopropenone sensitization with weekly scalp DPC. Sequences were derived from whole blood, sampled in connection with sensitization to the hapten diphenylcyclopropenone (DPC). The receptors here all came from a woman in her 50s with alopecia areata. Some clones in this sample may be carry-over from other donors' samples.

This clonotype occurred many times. CDR3 protein: CASSLIGSGTSAKADTQYF. As DNA, the CDR3 is TGTGCCAGCAGCCTGATTGGGTCCGGGACTAGCGCGAAGGCAGATACGCAGTATTTT. The chain combines TRBV11-2 with TRBJ2-3; 10 bases are a match to TRBD2. The germline CDR1 and CDR2 sequences are SGHAT and FQNNGV. This CDR3 has 19 amino acids. The V gene end was trimmed by 5 bases and the J gene end by 4 bases; junction bases not matched to a gene: 18.

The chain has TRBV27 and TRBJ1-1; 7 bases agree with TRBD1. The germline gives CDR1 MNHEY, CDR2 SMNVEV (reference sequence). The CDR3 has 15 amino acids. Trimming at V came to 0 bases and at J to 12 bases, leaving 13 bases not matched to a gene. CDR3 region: CASSLSFIRTGETFF. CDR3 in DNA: TGTGCCAGCAGTTTATCTTTTATTAGGACAGGAGAAACTTTCTTT.

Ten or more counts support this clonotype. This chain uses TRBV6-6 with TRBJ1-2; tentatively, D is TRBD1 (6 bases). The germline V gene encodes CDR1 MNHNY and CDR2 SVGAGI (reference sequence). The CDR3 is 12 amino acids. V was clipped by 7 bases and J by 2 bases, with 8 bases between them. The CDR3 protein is CASIRGNYGYTF. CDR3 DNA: TGTGCCAGCATCAGGGGAAACTATGGCTACACCTTC.

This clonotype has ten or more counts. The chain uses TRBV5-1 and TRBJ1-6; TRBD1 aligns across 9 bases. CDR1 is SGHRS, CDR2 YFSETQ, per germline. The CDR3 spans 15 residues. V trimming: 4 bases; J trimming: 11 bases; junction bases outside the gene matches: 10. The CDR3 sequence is CASSPKGQGGAPLHF. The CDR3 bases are TGCGCCAGCAGCCCAAAGGGACAGGGAGGTGCACCCCTCCACTTT.

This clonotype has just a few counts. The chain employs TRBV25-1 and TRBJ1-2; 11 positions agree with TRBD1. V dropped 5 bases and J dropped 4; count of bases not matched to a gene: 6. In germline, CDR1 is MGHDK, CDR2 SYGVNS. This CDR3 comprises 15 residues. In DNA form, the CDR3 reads TGTGCCAGCAGTATAGGGACAGGGGGAATCTATGGCTACACCTTC. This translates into CASSIGTGGIYGYTF.

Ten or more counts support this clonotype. The CDR3 region is CASSLGLQETQYF. The DNA of the CDR3 is TGTGCCAGCAGCTTAGGACTCCAAGAGACCCAGTACTTC. V and J are TRBV7-2 and TRBJ2-5; the D is unclear. Trimming took 1 base from V and 1 from J, leaving 4 bases between them. The CDR3 is 13 residues long. Germline lookup yields CDR1 SGHTA and CDR2 FQGNSA.

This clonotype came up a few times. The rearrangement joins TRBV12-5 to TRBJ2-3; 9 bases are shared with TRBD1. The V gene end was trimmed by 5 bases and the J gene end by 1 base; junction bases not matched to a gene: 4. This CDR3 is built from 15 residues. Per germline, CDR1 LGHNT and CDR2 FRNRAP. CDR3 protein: CASGIWTGGTDTQYF. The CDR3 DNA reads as TGTGCTAGTGGTATATGGACAGGGGGCACAGATACGCAGTATTTT.

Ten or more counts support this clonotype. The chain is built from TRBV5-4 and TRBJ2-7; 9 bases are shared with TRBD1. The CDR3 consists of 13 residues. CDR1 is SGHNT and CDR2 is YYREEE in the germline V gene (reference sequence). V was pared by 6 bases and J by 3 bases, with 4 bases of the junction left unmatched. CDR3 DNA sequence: TGTGCCAGCATGCGGGACAGGGTCTACGAGCAGTACTTC. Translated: CASMRDRVYEQYF.

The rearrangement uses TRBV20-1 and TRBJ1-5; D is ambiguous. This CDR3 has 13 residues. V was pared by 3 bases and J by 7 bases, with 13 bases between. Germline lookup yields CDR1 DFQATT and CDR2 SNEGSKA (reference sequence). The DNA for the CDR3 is TGCAGTGCTAGGTGGGGAACCGGGCAGCCCCAGCATTTT. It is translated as CSARWGTGQPQHF.

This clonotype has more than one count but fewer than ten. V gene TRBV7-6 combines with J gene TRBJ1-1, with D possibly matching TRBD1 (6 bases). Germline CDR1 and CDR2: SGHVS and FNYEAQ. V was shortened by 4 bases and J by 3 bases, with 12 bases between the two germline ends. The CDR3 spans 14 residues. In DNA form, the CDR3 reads TGTGCCAGCAGCTATCAGGGGAAGGACACTGAAGCTTTCTTT. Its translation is CASSYQGKDTEAFF.

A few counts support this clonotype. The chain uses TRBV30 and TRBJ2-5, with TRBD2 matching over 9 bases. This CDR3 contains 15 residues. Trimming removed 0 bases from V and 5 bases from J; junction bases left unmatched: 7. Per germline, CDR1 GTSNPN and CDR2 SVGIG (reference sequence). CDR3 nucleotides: TGTGCCTGGAGTGTACGGGGACTAGCTTACGAGACCCAGTACTTC. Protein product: CAWSVRGLAYETQYF.

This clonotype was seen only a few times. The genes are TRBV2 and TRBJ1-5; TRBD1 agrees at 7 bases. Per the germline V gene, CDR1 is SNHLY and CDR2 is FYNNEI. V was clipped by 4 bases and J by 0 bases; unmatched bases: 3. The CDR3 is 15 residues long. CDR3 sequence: CASSGGTASNQPQHF. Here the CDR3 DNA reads TGTGCCAGCAGTGGAGGGACAGCTAGCAATCAGCCCCAGCATTTT.

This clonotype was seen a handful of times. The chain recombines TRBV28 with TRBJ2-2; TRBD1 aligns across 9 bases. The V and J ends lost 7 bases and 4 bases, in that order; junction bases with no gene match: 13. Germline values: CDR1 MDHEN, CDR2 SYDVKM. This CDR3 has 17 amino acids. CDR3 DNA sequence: TGTGCCAGCACCCTCTCCCGGGACAGGGCGGGCACCGGGGAGCTGTTTTTT. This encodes CASTLSRDRAGTGELFF.

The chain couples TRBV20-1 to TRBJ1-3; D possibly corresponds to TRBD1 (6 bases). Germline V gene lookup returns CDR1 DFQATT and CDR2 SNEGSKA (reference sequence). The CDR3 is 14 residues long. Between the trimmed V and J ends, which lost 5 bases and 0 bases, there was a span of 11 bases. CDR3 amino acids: CSADDRSSGNTIYF. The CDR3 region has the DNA TGCAGTGCTGATGACAGGAGCTCTGGAAACACCATATATTTT.

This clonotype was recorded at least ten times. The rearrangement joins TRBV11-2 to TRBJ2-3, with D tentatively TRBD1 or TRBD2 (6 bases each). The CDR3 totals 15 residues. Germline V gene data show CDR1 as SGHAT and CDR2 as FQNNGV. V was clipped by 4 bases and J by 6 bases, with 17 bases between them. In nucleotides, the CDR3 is TGTGCCAGCAGCTACTTGACTTTGGGGGGCGATACGCAGTATTTT. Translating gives CASSYLTLGGDTQYF.

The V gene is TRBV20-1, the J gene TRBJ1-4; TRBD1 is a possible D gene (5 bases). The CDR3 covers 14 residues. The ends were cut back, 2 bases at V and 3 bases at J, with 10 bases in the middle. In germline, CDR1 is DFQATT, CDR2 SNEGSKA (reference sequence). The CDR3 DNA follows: TGCAGTGCTAGAACCAGGGAGGCTAATGAAAAACTGTTTTTT. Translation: CSARTREANEKLFF.

CDR3 bases: TGTGCCAGCAGGGAGGGCAGTAATTCACCCCTCCACTTT. This gives the protein CASREGSNSPLHF. V usage is TRBV6-5 and J usage is TRBJ1-6; D not resolved. Deletions cut 6 bases from V and 6 bases from J, with 9 bases between. The germline V gene encodes CDR1 MNHEY and CDR2 SVGAGI. The CDR3 has 13 residues.

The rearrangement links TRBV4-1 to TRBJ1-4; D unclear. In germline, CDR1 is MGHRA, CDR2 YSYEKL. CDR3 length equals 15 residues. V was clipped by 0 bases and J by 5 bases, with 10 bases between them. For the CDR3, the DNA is TGCGCCAGCAGCCAAGATAGGACGGCGAATGAAAAACTGTTTTTT. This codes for CASSQDRTANEKLFF.

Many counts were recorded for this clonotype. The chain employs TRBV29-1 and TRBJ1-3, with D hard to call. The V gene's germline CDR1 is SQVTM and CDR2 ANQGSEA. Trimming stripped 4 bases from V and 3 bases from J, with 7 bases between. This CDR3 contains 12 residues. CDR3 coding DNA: TGCAGCGTTGCCGGTGGTGGAAACACCATATATTTT. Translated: CSVAGGGNTIYF.

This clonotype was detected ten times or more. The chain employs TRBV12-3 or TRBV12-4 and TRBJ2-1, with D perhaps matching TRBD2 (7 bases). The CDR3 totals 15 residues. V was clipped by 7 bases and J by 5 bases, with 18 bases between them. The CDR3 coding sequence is TGTGCCAGCACATCTTGGGGGGGGGCCCACAATGAGCAGTTCTTC. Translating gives CASTSWGGAHNEQFF.

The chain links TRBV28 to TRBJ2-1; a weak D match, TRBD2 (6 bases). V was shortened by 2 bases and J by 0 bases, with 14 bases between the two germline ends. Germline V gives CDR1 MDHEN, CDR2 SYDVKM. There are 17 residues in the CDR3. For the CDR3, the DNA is TGTGCCAGCAGTTTACATCTGGGACTGAACTCCTACAATGAGCAGTTCTTC. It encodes CASSLHLGLNSYNEQFF.

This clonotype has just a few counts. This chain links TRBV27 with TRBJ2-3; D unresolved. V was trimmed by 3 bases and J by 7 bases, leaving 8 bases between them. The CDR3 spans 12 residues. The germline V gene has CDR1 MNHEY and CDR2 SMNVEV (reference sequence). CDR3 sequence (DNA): TGTGCCAGCAGTTTGGGGTTTCATACGCAGTATTTT. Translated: CASSLGFHTQYF.

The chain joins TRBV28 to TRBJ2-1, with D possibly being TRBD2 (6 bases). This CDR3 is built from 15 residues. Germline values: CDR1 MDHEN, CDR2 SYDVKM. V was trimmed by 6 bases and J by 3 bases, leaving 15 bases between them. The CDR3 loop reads CASRSSGVGYNEQFF. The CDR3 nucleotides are TGTGCCAGCAGGAGTAGCGGAGTGGGCTACAATGAGCAGTTCTTC.

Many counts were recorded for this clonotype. This CDR3 reads CATSAEADTQYF. The CDR3 DNA follows: TGTGCCACCAGTGCGGAGGCAGATACGCAGTATTTT. The chain has TRBV24-1 and TRBJ2-3, with D possibly TRBD2 on 5 matching bases. CDR1 and CDR2 (germline): KGHDR, SFDVKD. The CDR3 has 12 amino acids. V lost 5 bases and J lost 4, with 6 bases in between.

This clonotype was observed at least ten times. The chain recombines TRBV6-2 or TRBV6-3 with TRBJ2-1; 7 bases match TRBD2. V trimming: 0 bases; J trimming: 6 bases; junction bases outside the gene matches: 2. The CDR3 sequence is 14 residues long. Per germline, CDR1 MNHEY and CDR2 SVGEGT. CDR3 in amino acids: CASSYSGGSNEQFF. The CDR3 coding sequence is TGTGCCAGCAGTTACTCGGGCGGGAGCAATGAGCAGTTCTTC.

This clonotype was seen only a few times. The CDR3 loop is CASSYEGLESHTQYF. In DNA form, the CDR3 reads TGTGCCAGCAGTTACGAAGGACTAGAGTCACATACGCAGTATTTT. The rearrangement joins TRBV6-5 to TRBJ2-3, with 7 positions matching TRBD2. This CDR3 has 15 residues. From germline, CDR1 is MNHEY and CDR2 SVGAGI. The ends lost 2 bases at V and 7 bases at J; junction bases unmatched: 9.

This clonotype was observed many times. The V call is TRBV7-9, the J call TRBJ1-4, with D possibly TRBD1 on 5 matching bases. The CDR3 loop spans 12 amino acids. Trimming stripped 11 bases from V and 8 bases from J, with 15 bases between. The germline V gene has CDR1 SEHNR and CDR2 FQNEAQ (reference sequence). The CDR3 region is CAAGGEDEKLFF. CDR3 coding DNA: TGTGCCGCGGGGGGGGAAGACGAAAAACTGTTTTTT.

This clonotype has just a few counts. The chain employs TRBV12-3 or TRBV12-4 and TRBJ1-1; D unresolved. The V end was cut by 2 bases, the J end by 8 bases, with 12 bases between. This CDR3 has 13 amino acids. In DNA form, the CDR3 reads TGTGCCAGCAGTTTAAGCTGGGGAACCGAAGCTTTCTTT. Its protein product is CASSLSWGTEAFF.

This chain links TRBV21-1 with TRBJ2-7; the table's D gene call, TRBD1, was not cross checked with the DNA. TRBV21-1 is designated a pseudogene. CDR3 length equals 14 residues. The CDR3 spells CASSRVMVVHEQYF. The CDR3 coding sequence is TGTGCCAGCAGCAGAGTTATGGTTGTCCACGAGCAGTACTTC.

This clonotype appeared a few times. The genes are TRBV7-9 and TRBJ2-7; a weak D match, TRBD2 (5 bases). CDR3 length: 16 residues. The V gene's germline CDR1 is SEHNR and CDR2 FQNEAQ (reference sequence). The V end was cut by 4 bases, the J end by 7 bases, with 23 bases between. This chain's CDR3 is CASSSDYGIRKMEQYF. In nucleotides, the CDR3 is TGTGCCAGCAGCTCCGACTACGGTATACGTAAAATGGAGCAGTACTTC.